The 14 T cell receptor beta chains below come from one sample, sequenced in a study of neurological immune-mediated disorders. TCRdb independently ran MiXCR on the 5' RACE reads; one entry per CDR3 protein. The sample lists 20,000 to 30,000 distinct CDR3 sequences, more than 10% occurring once. The source material was PBMCs. These receptors all stem from a woman aged 60-75 years with HTLV-1-associated myelopathy (HAM/TSP).

Many counts were recorded for this clonotype. The genes are TRBV20-1 and TRBJ1-3; D is ambiguous. The CDR3 contains 11 residues. V was trimmed by 6 bases and J by 0 bases, leaving 3 bases between them. Germline V gives CDR1 DFQATT, CDR2 SNEGSKA (reference sequence). The CDR3 DNA follows: TGCAGTGCGCTCTCTGGAAACACCATATATTTT. It codes for CSALSGNTIYF.

This clonotype was picked up many times. The J gene is TRBJ2-7, the V gene TRBV5-6; D perhaps matches TRBD2 (6 bases). Germline CDR1 SGHDT, CDR2 YYEEEE. V dropped 5 bases and J dropped 1 base, with 16 bases sitting between them. The CDR3 is 15 residues long. The CDR3 loop reads CASSGRGGWSYEQYF. CDR3 bases: TGTGCCAGCAGTGGGCGGGGTGGTTGGTCCTACGAGCAGTACTTC. Using reference TRBV5-6 and TRBJ2-7 for the parts outside the CDR3, the full variable domain is DAGVTQSPTHLIKTRGQQVTLRCSPKSGHDTVSWYQQALGQGPQFIFQYYEEEERQRGNFPDRFSGHQFPNYSSELNVNALLLGDSALYLCASSGRGGWSYEQYFGPGTRLTVT.

This clonotype came up many times. V gene TRBV6-2 or TRBV6-3 combines with J gene TRBJ1-5; unclear D gene. This CDR3 contains 15 residues. The V gene's germline CDR1 is MNHEY and CDR2 SVGEGT. V was pared by 5 bases and J by 0 bases, with 11 bases between. This CDR3 is CASSPGLNSNQPQHF. The CDR3 DNA reads as TGTGCCAGCAGTCCCGGACTGAATAGCAATCAGCCCCAGCATTTT.

The chain combines TRBV19 with TRBJ2-2; TRBD1 aligns across 11 bases. This CDR3 has 17 residues. Germline V gene data show CDR1 as LNHDA and CDR2 as SQIVND (reference sequence). J lost 4 bases, V lost 0 bases, and 4 bases had no gene match. The CDR3 coding sequence is TGTGCCAGTAGTATAGATCGCGGACAGGGGGCCACCGGGGAGCTGTTTTTT. It codes for CASSIDRGQGATGELFF. The full variable domain, completed using reference TRBV19 and TRBJ2-2, is DGGITQSPKYLFRKEGQNVTLSCEQNLNHDAMYWYRQDPGQGLRLIYYSQIVNDFQKGDIAEGYSVSREKKESFPLTVTSAQKNPTAFYLCASSIDRGQGATGELFFGEGSRLTVL.

This clonotype showed up just a few times. The rearrangement uses TRBV4-3 and TRBJ1-4; weak D call: TRBD1 (6 bases). Trimming shortened V by 2 bases and J by 8 bases, and 18 bases separated the two germline ends. The germline CDR1 and CDR2 sequences are LGHNA and YSLEER. This CDR3 comprises 16 residues. DNA for the CDR3: TGCGCCAGCAGCCAACGTTCCCAGGGGCTGGGGGAAAAACTGTTTTTT. The encoded protein is CASSQRSQGLGEKLFF.

This clonotype came up many times. J is TRBJ2-5 and V is TRBV15; 11 nucleotides align to TRBD2. There are 15 residues in the CDR3. Germline values: CDR1 LNHNV, CDR2 YYDKDF (reference sequence). Trimming at V came to 5 bases and at J to 7 bases, leaving 9 bases not matched to a gene. The DNA for the CDR3 is TGTGCCACCAGCGAGGCTAGCGGGGGGTTAGGGACCCAGTACTTC. Translated: CATSEASGGLGTQYF.

In this sample, this clonotype turned up many times. CDR3 region: CASSLEGASSYNEQFF. In DNA form, the CDR3 reads TGCGCCAGCAGCTTGGAAGGGGCTAGCTCCTACAATGAGCAGTTCTTC. The V gene is TRBV5-1, the J gene TRBJ2-1, with D possibly matching TRBD1 (5 bases). Per germline, CDR1 SGHRS and CDR2 YFSETQ. The length of the CDR3 is 16 residues. The V and J ends lost 0 bases and 0 bases respectively, with 10 bases between them.

This clonotype was seen more than once but under ten times. The DNA of the CDR3 is TGTGCCAGCAGCCAAGAAGGGGGGCCTGCGGGGGAAAAACTGTTTTTT. Protein product: CASSQEGGPAGEKLFF. The V call is TRBV4-2, the J call TRBJ1-4; D may be TRBD1 (6 bases). Trimming pared 0 bases from V and 8 bases from J, leaving 16 bases between. Germline loops: CDR1 LGHNA, CDR2 YNFKEQ. CDR3 length equals 16 residues.

The sample holds many counts of this clonotype. This sequence joins TRBV4-1 and TRBJ2-1; D is ambiguous. The CDR3 covers 15 residues. The ends were cut back, 0 bases at V and 5 bases at J, with 11 bases in the middle. Looked up from germline, CDR1 is MGHRA and CDR2 is YSYEKL. CDR3: CASSQDGLRDNEQFF. The CDR3 DNA sequence: TGCGCCAGCAGCCAAGACGGTCTCCGCGACAATGAGCAGTTCTTC.

This clonotype was detected many times. This chain connects TRBV25-1 to TRBJ1-1, with D unresolved. The CDR3 sequence is 13 residues long. Germline V gives CDR1 MGHDK, CDR2 SYGVNS. Trimming pared 4 bases from V and 1 base from J, leaving 7 bases between. DNA of the CDR3: TGTGCCAGCAGTGTTGGCAGGAACACTGAAGCTTTCTTT. Amino acid sequence: CASSVGRNTEAFF.

This chain uses TRBV18 with TRBJ1-1, with D hard to call. Trimming removed 3 bases at V and 7 bases at J, with 12 bases between. CDR1 KGHSH and CDR2 LQKENI come from the germline V gene. The CDR3 is 13 residues long. The CDR3 coding sequence is TGTGCCAGCTCACCCTCGAGGGTTAATGAAGCTTTCTTT. Its translation is CASSPSRVNEAFF. The full variable domain, completed using reference TRBV18 and TRBJ1-1, is NAGVMQNPRHLVRRRGQEARLRCSPMKGHSHVYWYRQLPEEGLKFMVYLQKENIIDESGMPKERFSAEFPKEGPSILRIQQVVRGDSAAYFCASSPSRVNEAFFGQGTRLTVV.

In regard to this clonotype: A junction end diverges from the germline sequence, so it may reflect a read error. The chain employs TRBV7-2 and TRBJ2-3; maybe TRBD2 (6 bases). CDR3 size: 18 residues. Per germline, CDR1 SGHTA and CDR2 FQGNSA. CDR3 in DNA: TGTGTCAGCAGCTCAAAGCGCGGAGGGACTCCAAACACAGATACGCAGTATTTT. Translated, it gives CVSSSKRGGTPNTDTQYF.

This clonotype was detected many times. The rearrangement links TRBV29-1 to TRBJ2-2, with D maybe TRBD1 (5 bases). CDR1 is SQVTM, CDR2 ANQGSEA, per germline. The CDR3 extends over 12 amino acids. Between the trimmed V and J ends, which lost 7 bases and 2 bases, there was a span of 8 bases. The CDR3 nucleotides read TGCAGCGCAGGGTCCAACACCGGGGAGCTGTTTTTT. This gives the protein CSAGSNTGELFF.

This clonotype was recorded at least ten times. The J gene is TRBJ2-7, the V gene TRBV5-5, with no clear D. CDR1 is SGHKS, CDR2 YYEKEE, per germline (reference sequence). Trimming shortened V by 0 bases and J by 3 bases, and 7 bases separated the two germline ends. The CDR3 loop spans 13 amino acids. The CDR3 DNA reads as TGTGCCAGCAGCTTGGAACCGCGCTACGAGCAGTACTTC. Amino acids: CASSLEPRYEQYF.